Listed here are 26 T cell receptor beta chains from one sample, sequenced in a study of T cell clones after liver transplantation. The repertoire was sequenced with immunoSEQ multiplex PCR; TCRdb's copy has only in-frame clones and lacks some. The top ten clones hold around a quarter of a sample with roughly 23,000 clones, roughly 92% of them seen once. The material was CD8+ T cells from blood, obtained about 26 months after liver transplant. These receptors all stem from a human patient who received a liver transplant. Among the T cells, some may be from the graft donor.

The chain couples TRBV21-1 to TRBJ2-5; the table's D call of TRBD1 was not tested on the DNA. TRBV21-1 represents a pseudogene. The CDR3 extends over 13 amino acids. The DNA for the CDR3 is TGTGCCAGTCCGATCACAGGGGGGGAGACCCAGTACTTC. This codes for CASPITGGETQYF.

This chain uses TRBV27 with TRBJ2-6, with D possibly called TRBD1 or TRBD2 (5 bases each). V dropped 8 bases and J dropped 0 bases, with 17 bases sitting between them. Germline CDR1 and CDR2: MNHEY and SMNVEV (reference sequence). The CDR3 covers 17 residues. The CDR3: CASGTGTVISGANVLTF. CDR3 in DNA: TGTGCCAGCGGCACCGGGACCGTGATCTCTGGGGCCAACGTCCTGACTTTC.

The CDR3 nucleotides read TGTGCCTGGCGGGACTGGGACAATGAGCAGTTCTTC. Translated, it gives CAWRDWDNEQFF. The chain joins TRBV30 to TRBJ2-1; a possible D gene is TRBD2 (6 bases). The CDR3 extends over 12 amino acids. V lost 5 bases to trimming and J lost 5 bases, with 10 bases between them. The germline CDR1 and CDR2 sequences are GTSNPN and SVGIG (reference sequence).

V gene TRBV19 combines with J gene TRBJ2-4; D uncertain. The length of the CDR3 is 15 residues. Germline V lookup: CDR1 LNHDA, CDR2 SQIVND (reference sequence). V gave up 5 bases and J gave up 8 bases, with 19 bases separating them. This chain's CDR3 is CASSSSPLRSDIQYF. The CDR3 nucleotides read TGTGCCAGTAGTTCCAGCCCACTGAGATCGGACATTCAGTACTTC. Drawing the rest from reference TRBV19 and TRBJ2-4, the complete variable domain is DGGITQSPKYLFRKEGQNVTLSCEQNLNHDAMYWYRQDPGQGLRLIYYSQIVNDFQKGDIAEGYSVSREKKESFPLTVTSAQKNPTAFYLCASSSSPLRSDIQYFGAGTRLSVL.

The chain has TRBV7-2 and TRBJ1-1, with 8 bases matching TRBD1. Per the germline V gene, CDR1 is SGHTA and CDR2 is FQGNSA. V trimming: 1 base; J trimming: 5 bases; junction bases outside the gene matches: 6. CDR3 size: 15 residues. DNA of the CDR3: TGTGCCAGCAGCTTAGATGGACAGGGTTGGACTGAAGCTTTCTTT. It translates to CASSLDGQGWTEAFF.

The rearrangement links TRBV9 to TRBJ2-5; D uncertain. The CDR3 has 13 amino acids. CDR1 SGDLS and CDR2 YYNGEE come from the germline V gene. The V and J ends lost 0 bases and 5 bases respectively, with 8 bases between them. The CDR3 bases are TGTGCCAGCAGCGTAGAAGGGTGGGAGACCCAGTACTTC. Translation gives CASSVEGWETQYF.

This sequence joins TRBV7-9 and TRBJ1-1, with 7 bases that match TRBD1. V was pared by 4 bases and J by 11 bases, with 13 bases of the junction left unmatched. Looked up from germline, CDR1 is SEHNR and CDR2 is FQNEAQ (reference sequence). The CDR3 covers 14 residues. The CDR3 sequence: CASSSTGDPRNAFF. CDR3 bases: TGTGCCAGCAGCTCCACAGGGGATCCTAGAAATGCTTTCTTT. Based on the CDR3 plus reference TRBV7-9 and TRBJ1-1, the full variable domain is DTGVSQNPRHKITKRGQNVTFRCDPISEHNRLYWYRQTLGQGPEFLTYFQNEAQLEKSRLLSDRFSAERPKGSFSTLEIQRTEQGDSAMYLCASSSTGDPRNAFFGQGTRLTVV.

In nucleotides, the CDR3 is TGTGCCAGCAGCACAGGACAGGGGGCAAACTATGGCTACACCTTC. Translation: CASSTGQGANYGYTF. This sequence joins TRBV7-9 and TRBJ1-2, with TRBD1 identical over 11 bases. The CDR3 sequence is 15 residues long. Trimming removed 5 bases from V and 2 bases from J; junction bases left unmatched: 4. Germline values: CDR1 SEHNR, CDR2 FQNEAQ (reference sequence).

J is TRBJ2-5 and V is TRBV27, with 7 positions matching TRBD1. The trim removed 7 bases at V and 2 bases at J, leaving 7 bases unmatched. Germline values: CDR1 MNHEY, CDR2 SMNVEV (reference sequence). The CDR3 consists of 14 residues. CDR3 in amino acids: CASNSGGEQETQYF. The CDR3 coding sequence is TGTGCCAGCAATTCAGGGGGAGAGCAAGAGACCCAGTACTTC.

The chain combines TRBV11-2 with TRBJ2-1; 8 bases align to TRBD2. With 5 bases clipped from V and 8 bases from J, the junction kept 11 bases outside the gene matches. Germline loops: CDR1 SGHAT, CDR2 FQNNGV. The CDR3 has 15 amino acids. This CDR3 reads CASSPSAGEYDEQFF. The DNA of the CDR3 is TGTGCCAGCAGCCCATCAGCGGGAGAGTACGATGAGCAGTTCTTC.

The table lists this clone with a count of one. This chain joins TRBV7-2 and TRBJ1-2; D not resolved. This CDR3 contains 14 residues. V lost 5 bases, J lost 6 bases, and 16 bases lay in between. Germline V gives CDR1 SGHTA, CDR2 FQGNSA. DNA of the CDR3: TGTGCCAGCAGCCCCCCTTTGTTGTTTGATGGCTACACCTTC. Its translation is CASSPPLLFDGYTF.

The rearrangement uses TRBV6-4 and TRBJ2-7; unclear D gene. CDR1 and CDR2 (germline): MRHNA, SNTAGT. Trimming stripped 0 bases from V and 5 bases from J, with 8 bases between. The length of the CDR3 is 13 residues. CDR3 DNA: TGTGCCAGCAGTGACTCGGTAGGGAACGAGCAGTACTTC. Its protein is CASSDSVGNEQYF.

The V and J genes are TRBV4-3 and TRBJ1-1; perhaps TRBD1 as D (5 bases). The germline CDR1 and CDR2 sequences are LGHNA and YSLEER. The V and J ends lost 6 bases and 2 bases respectively, with 13 bases between them. The CDR3 is made up of 14 amino acids. CDR3 in DNA: TGCGCCAGCAGTTCCGACAGTCTTAACACTGAAGCTTTCTTT. Residues: CASSSDSLNTEAFF.

This clone was counted between two and nine times. The CDR3, as DNA: TGTGCCAGCAGTTTCCCGCCCGGGACTAGCAGCCCCAAGAGAGAGACCCAGTACTTC. This encodes CASSFPPGTSSPKRETQYF. The chain uses TRBV28 and TRBJ2-5; 9 positions match TRBD2. The CDR3 loop spans 19 amino acids. Germline V gene lookup returns CDR1 MDHEN and CDR2 SYDVKM. The J segment lost 4 bases and the V segment lost 3 bases, leaving 18 bases of the junction unmatched. Based on the CDR3 plus reference TRBV28 and TRBJ2-5, the full variable domain is DVKVTQSSRYLVKRTGEKVFLECVQDMDHENMFWYRQDPGLGLRLIYFSYDVKMKEKGDIPEGYSVSREKKERFSLILESASTNQTSMYLCASSFPPGTSSPKRETQYFGPGTRLLVL.

V gene TRBV9 combines with J gene TRBJ1-1; D is ambiguous. V was shortened by 0 bases and J by 1 base, with 10 bases between the two germline ends. The CDR3 is 15 residues long. Germline V gene sequence: CDR1 SGDLS, CDR2 YYNGEE. The CDR3 DNA reads TGTGCCAGCAGCGTAGGTCTAGCTGAGAACACTGAAGCTTTCTTT. This gives the protein CASSVGLAENTEAFF.

The rearrangement joins TRBV27 to TRBJ1-1; 7 bases match TRBD1. The CDR3 has 15 amino acids. Unmatched junction bases numbered 5, after V lost 4 bases and J lost 0 bases. CDR1 MNHEY and CDR2 SMNVEV come from the germline V gene (reference sequence). The CDR3 DNA reads TGTGCCAGCAGTTCGTTGACAGGGCTGAACACTGAAGCTTTCTTT. Translated: CASSSLTGLNTEAFF.

This clone was observed a single time. This rearrangement joins TRBV20-1 to TRBJ2-7; D unresolved. V was shortened by 3 bases and J by 3 bases, with 6 bases between the two germline ends. The length of the CDR3 is 11 residues. The germline gives CDR1 DFQATT, CDR2 SNEGSKA (reference sequence). The CDR3 sequence: CSASAHYEQYF. The CDR3 DNA sequence: TGCAGTGCTAGTGCTCACTACGAGCAGTACTTC.

The rearrangement links TRBV28 to TRBJ1-2; TRBD1 might be the D (5 bases). From germline, CDR1 is MDHEN and CDR2 SYDVKM. The CDR3 totals 13 residues. Trimming took 3 bases from V and 8 from J, leaving 13 bases between them. The CDR3 is CASSLSPRVGYTF. The CDR3 DNA sequence: TGTGCCAGCAGTTTGAGTCCCAGGGTCGGCTACACCTTC.

This chain links TRBV28 with TRBJ2-3; possibly TRBD1 for D (6 bases). CDR3 length: 15 amino acids. V gave up 7 bases and J gave up 2 bases, with 16 bases separating them. Germline CDR1 and CDR2: MDHEN and SYDVKM. This CDR3 reads CASTCPGHNTDTQYF. The DNA for the CDR3 is TGTGCCAGCACCTGTCCGGGACATAACACAGATACGCAGTATTTT.

This chain joins TRBV9 and TRBJ2-6; no reliable D call. Per the germline V gene, CDR1 is SGDLS and CDR2 is YYNGEE. Trimming removed 0 bases at V and 2 bases at J, with 3 bases between. The CDR3 covers 14 residues. CDR3 amino acids: CASSVGTGANVLTF. The CDR3 DNA follows: TGTGCCAGCAGCGTAGGAACTGGGGCCAACGTCCTGACTTTC.

The V gene is TRBV7-6, the J gene TRBJ2-1, with 7 bases lining up with TRBD2. V shed 4 bases, J shed 6 bases, and the junction held 6 bases outside the gene matches. CDR1 is SGHVS and CDR2 is FNYEAQ in the germline V gene. This CDR3 is built from 14 residues. Here the CDR3 DNA reads TGTGCCAGCAGCTCCTACGGGACTACCAATGAGCAGTTCTTC. It codes for CASSSYGTTNEQFF. Variable domain in full (rest from reference TRBV7-6 and TRBJ2-1): GAGVSQSPRYKVTKRGQDVALRCDPISGHVSLYWYRQALGQGPEFLTYFNYEAQQDKSGLPNDRFSAERPEGSISTLTIQRTEQRDSAMYRCASSSYGTTNEQFFGPGTRLTVL.

This chain uses TRBV5-1 with TRBJ2-7; possibly TRBD2 for D (6 bases). This CDR3 has 13 amino acids. Trimming shortened V by 2 bases and J by 0 bases, and 6 bases separated the two germline ends. Germline V CDR1 and CDR2: SGHRS, YFSETQ. The CDR3, as DNA: TGCGCCAGCAGCTTCGGGAGCTCCTACGAGCAGTACTTC. Protein: CASSFGSSYEQYF. The full variable domain, rest sourced from reference TRBV5-1 and TRBJ2-7, is KAGVTQTPRYLIKTRGQQVTLSCSPISGHRSVSWYQQTPGQGLQFLFEYFSETQRNKGNFPGRFSGRQFSNSRSEMNVSTLELGDSALYLCASSFGSSYEQYFGPGTRLTVT.

This chain connects TRBV15 to TRBJ2-6, with a tentative D call TRBD1 (5 bases). V was cut by 5 bases and J by 4 bases, with 15 bases left in between. Germline lookup yields CDR1 LNHNV and CDR2 YYDKDF (reference sequence). The CDR3 is made up of 16 amino acids. CDR3 in DNA: TGTGCCACCAGCGCCTCAAGGGGCGGCGGGGCCAACGTCCTGACTTTC. This encodes CATSASRGGGANVLTF.

The rearrangement links TRBV15 to TRBJ2-5; weak D call: TRBD2 (6 bases). V shed 1 base and J shed 0 bases, with 18 bases lying between them. This CDR3 has 18 residues. Germline CDR1 LNHNV, CDR2 YYDKDF (reference sequence). CDR3 in amino acids: CATSRGGETTAYQETQYF. The CDR3 DNA follows: TGTGCCACCAGCAGAGGCGGGGAAACCACCGCGTACCAAGAGACCCAGTACTTC.

The chain combines TRBV27 with TRBJ2-4; 7 bases match TRBD2. Trimming took 5 bases from V and 0 from J; bases not matched to a gene: 16. Per the germline V gene, CDR1 is MNHEY and CDR2 is SMNVEV (reference sequence). The CDR3 is 19 residues long. The CDR3 spells CASSTTSTVTGLAKNIQYF. In DNA, the CDR3 is TGTGCCAGCAGTACGACTAGCACTGTAACGGGATTAGCCAAAAACATTCAGTACTTC.

The chain carries TRBV27 and TRBJ1-4; D ambiguous. V lost 6 bases and J lost 6, with 11 bases in between. CDR3 length equals 13 residues. Germline CDR1 and CDR2: MNHEY and SMNVEV (reference sequence). The CDR3 DNA follows: TGTGCCAGCAGGCGGGTTGAGGATGAAAAACTGTTTTTT. Protein: CASRRVEDEKLFF.